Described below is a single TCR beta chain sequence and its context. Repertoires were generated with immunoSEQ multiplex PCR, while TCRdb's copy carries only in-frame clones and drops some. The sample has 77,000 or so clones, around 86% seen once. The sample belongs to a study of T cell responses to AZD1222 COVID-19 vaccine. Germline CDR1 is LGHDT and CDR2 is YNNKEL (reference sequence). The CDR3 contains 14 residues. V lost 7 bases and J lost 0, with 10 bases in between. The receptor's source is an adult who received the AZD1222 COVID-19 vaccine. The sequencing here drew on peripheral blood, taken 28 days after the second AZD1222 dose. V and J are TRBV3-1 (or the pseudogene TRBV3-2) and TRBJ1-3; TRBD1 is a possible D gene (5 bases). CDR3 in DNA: TGTGCCAGCAACTCAGGGATCTCTGGAAACACCATATATTTT. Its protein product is CASNSGISGNTIYF.